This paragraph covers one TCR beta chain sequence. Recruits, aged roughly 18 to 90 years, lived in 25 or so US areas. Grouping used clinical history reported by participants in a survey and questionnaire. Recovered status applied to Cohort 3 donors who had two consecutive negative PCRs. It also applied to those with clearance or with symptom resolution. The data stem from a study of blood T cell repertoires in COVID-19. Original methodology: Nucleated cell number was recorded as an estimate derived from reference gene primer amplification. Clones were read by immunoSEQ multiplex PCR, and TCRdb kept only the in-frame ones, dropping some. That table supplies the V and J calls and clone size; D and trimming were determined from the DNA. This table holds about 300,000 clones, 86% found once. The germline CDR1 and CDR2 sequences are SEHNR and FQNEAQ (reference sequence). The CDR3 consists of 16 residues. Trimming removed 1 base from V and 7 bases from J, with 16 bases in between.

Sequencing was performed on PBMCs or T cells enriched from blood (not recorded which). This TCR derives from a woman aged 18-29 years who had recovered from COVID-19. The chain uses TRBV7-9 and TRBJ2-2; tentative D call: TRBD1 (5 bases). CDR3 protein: CASSLDKGELNGELFF. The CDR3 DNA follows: TGTGCCAGCAGCTTAGATAAAGGGGAACTGAACGGGGAGCTGTTTTTT.